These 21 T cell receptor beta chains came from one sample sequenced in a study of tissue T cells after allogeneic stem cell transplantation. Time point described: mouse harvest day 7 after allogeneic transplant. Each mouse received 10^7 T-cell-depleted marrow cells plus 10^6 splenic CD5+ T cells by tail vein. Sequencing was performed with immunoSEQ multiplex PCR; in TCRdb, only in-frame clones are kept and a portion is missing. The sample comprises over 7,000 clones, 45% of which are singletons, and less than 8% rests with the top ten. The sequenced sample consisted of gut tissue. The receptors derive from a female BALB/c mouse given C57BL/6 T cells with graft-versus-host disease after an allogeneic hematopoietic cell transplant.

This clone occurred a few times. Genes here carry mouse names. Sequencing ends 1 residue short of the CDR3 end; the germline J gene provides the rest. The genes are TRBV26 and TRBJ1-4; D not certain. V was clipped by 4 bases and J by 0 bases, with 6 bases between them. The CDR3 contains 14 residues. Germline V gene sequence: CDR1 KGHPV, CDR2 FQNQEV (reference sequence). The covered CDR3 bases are TGTGCCAGCAGTCCGACAATTTCCAACGAAAGATTATTT. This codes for CASSPTISNERLF. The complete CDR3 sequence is CASSPTISNERLFF.

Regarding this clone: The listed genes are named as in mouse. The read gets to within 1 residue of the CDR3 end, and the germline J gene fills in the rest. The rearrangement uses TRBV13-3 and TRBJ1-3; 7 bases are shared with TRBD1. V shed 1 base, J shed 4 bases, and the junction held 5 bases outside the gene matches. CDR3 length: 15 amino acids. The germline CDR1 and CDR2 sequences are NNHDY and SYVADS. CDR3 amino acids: CASSDNRGYGNTLYF. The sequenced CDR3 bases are TGTGCCAGCAGTGATAACAGGGGATACGGAAATACGCTCTAT.

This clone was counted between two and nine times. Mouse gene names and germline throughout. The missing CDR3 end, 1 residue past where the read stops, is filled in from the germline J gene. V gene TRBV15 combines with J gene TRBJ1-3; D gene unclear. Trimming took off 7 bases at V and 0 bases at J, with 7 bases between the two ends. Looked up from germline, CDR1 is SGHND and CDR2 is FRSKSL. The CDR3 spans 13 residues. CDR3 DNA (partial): TGTGCCAGCAAAGAGATTTCTGGAAATACGCTCTAT. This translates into CASKEISGNTLY. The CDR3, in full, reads CASKEISGNTLYF.

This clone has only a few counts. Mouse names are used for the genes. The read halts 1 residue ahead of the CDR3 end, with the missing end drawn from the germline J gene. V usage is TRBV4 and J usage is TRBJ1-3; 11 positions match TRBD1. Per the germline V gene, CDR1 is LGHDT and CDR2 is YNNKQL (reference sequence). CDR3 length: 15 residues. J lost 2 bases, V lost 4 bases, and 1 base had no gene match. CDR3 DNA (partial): TGTGCCAGCAGCTGGACAGGGGGCGCTGGAAATACGCTCTAT. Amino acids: CASSWTGGAGNTLY. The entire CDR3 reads CASSWTGGAGNTLYF.

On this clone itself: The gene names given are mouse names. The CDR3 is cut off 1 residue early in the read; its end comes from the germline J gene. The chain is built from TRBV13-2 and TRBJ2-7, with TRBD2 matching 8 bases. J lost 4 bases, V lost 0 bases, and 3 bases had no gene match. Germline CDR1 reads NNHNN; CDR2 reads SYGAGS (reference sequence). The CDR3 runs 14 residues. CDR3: CASGDAPGGYEQYF. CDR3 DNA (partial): TGTGCCAGCGGTGATGCTCCTGGGGGGTATGAACAGTAC.

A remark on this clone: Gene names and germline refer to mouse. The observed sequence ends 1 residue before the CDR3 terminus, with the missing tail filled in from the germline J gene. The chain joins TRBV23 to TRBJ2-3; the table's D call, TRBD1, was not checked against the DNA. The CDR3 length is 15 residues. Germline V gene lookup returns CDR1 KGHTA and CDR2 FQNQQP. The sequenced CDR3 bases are TGCTCCAGCAGTCGACAGGGGGGGGGTGCAGAAACGCTGTAT. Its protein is CSSSRQGGGAETLY. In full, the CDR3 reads CSSSRQGGGAETLYF.

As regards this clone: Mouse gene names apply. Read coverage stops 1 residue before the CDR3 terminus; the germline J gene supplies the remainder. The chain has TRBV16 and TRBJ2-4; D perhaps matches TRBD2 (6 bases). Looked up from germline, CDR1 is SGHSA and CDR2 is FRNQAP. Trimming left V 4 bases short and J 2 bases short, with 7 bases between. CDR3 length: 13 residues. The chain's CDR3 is CASSWDFQNTLYF. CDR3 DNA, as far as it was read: TGTGCAAGCAGCTGGGACTTTCAAAACACCTTGTAC.

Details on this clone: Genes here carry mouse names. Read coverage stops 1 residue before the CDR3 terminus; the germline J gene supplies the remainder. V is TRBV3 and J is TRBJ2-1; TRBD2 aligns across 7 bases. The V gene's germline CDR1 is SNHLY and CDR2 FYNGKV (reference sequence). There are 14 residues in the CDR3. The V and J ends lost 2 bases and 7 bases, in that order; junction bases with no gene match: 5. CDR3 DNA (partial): TGTGCCAGCAGCTTACACTGGGGAGGGGCTGAGCAGTTC. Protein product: CASSLHWGGAEQF. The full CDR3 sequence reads CASSLHWGGAEQFF.

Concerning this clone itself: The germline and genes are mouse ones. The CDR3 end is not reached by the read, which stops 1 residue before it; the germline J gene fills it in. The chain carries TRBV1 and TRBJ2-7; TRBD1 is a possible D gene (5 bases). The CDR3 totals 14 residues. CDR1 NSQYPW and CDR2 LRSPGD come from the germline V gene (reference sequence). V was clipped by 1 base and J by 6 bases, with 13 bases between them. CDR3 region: CTCSAAPGRAEQYF. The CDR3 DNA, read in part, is TGCACCTGCAGTGCAGCACCGGGCAGGGCTGAACAGTAC.

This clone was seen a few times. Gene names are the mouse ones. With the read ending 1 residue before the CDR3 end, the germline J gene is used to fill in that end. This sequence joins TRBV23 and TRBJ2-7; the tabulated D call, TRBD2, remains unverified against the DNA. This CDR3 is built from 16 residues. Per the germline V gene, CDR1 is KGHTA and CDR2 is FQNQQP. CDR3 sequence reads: CSSSQSPGGARYEQYF. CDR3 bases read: TGCTCCAGCAGTCAATCGCCTGGGGGGGCGAGATATGAACAGTAC. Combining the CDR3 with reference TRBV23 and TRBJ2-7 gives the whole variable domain DAAVTQKPRYLIKMKGQEAEMKCIPEKGHTAVFWYQQKQSKELKFLIYFQNQQPLDQIDMVKERFSAVCPSSSLCSLGIRTCEAEDSALYLCSSSQSPGGARYEQYFGPGTRLTVL.

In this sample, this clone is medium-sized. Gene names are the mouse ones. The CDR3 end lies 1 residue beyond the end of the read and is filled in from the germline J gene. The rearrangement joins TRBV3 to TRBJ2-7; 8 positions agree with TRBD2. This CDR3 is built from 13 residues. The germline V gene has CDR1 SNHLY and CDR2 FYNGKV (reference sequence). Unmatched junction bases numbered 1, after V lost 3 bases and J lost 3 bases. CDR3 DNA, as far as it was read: TGTGCCAGCAGCTTCCTGGGGGGCTATGAACAGTAC. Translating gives CASSFLGGYEQY. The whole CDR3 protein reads CASSFLGGYEQYF.

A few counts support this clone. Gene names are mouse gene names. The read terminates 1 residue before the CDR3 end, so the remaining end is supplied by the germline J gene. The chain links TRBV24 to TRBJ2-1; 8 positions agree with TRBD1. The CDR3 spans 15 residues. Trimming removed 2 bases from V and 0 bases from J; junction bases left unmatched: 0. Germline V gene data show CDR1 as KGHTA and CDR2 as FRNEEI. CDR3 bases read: TGTGCCAGCAGTCTGCAGGGGGCTAACTATGCTGAGCAGTTC. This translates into CASSLQGANYAEQF. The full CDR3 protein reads CASSLQGANYAEQFF.

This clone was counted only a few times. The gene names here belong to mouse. CDR3 loop: CASSLSRGNSGNTLYF. The part of the CDR3 DNA that was read is TGTGCCAGCAGTCTGTCGAGAGGCAATTCTGGAAATACGCTCTAT. The chain recombines TRBV26 with TRBJ1-3; D unresolved. Coverage ceases 1 residue before the CDR3 finishes, and the germline J gene fills in the end. Germline values: CDR1 KGHPV, CDR2 FQNQEV (reference sequence). The CDR3 is 16 residues long. V was pared by 0 bases and J by 0 bases, with 9 bases between.

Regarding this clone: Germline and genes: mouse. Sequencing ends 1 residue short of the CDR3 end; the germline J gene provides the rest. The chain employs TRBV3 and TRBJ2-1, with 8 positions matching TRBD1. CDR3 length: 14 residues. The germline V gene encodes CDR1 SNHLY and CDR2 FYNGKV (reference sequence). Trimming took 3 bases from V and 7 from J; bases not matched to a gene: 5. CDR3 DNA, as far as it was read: TGTGCCAGCAGCTTTTCCAGGGGGCGAGCTGAGCAGTTC. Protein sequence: CASSFSRGRAEQF. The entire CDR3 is CASSFSRGRAEQFF.

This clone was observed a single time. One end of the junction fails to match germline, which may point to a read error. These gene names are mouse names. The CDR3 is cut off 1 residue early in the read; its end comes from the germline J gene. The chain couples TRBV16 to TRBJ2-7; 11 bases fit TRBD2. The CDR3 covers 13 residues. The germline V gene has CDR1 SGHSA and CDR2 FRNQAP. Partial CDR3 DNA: TGTGCCAGCAGTGACTGGGGGGGCTATGAACAGTAC. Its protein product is CASSDWGGYEQY. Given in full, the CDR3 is CASSDWGGYEQYF.

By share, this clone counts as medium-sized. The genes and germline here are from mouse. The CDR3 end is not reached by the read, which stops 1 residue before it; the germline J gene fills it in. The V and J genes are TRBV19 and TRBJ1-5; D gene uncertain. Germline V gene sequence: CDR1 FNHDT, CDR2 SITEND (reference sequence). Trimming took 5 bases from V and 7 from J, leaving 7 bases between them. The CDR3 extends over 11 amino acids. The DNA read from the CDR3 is TGTGCCAGCAGCCGGCCTCAGGCTCCGCTT. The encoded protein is CASSRPQAPL. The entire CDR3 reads CASSRPQAPLF.

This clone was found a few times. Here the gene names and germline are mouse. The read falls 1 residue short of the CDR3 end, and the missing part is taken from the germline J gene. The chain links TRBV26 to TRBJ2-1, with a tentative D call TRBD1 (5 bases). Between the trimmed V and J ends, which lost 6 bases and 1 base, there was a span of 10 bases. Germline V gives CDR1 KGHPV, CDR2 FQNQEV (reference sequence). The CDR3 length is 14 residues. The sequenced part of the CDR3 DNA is TGTGCCAGCAGGCGACAGACCAACTATGCTGAGCAGTTC. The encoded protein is CASRRQTNYAEQF. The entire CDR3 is CASRRQTNYAEQFF.

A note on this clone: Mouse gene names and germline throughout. CDR3: CASSPTYSGNTLYF. CDR3 DNA, as far as it was read: TGTGCCAGCAGTCCCACATATTCTGGAAATACGCTCTAT. The V gene is TRBV26, the J gene TRBJ1-3, with D uncertain. The read terminates 1 residue before the CDR3 end, so the remaining end is supplied by the germline J gene. The CDR3 consists of 14 residues. Germline V gene lookup returns CDR1 KGHPV and CDR2 FQNQEV (reference sequence). V lost 4 bases to trimming and J lost 0 bases, with 7 bases between them.

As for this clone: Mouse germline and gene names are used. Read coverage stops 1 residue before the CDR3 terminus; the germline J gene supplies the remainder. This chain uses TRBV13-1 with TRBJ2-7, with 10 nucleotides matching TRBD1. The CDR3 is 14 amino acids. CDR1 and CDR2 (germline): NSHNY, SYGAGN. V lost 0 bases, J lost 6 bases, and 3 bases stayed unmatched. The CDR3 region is CASSDGQGALEQYF. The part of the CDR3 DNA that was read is TGTGCCAGCAGTGATGGACAGGGGGCGCTTGAACAGTAC.

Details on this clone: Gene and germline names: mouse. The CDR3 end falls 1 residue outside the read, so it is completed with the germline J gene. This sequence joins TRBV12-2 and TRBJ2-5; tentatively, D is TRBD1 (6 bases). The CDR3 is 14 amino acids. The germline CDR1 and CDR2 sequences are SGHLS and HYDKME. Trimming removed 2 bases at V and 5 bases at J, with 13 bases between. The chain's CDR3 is CASSPTGSGDTQYF. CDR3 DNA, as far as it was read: TGTGCCAGCTCTCCTACAGGGTCGGGAGACACCCAGTAC.

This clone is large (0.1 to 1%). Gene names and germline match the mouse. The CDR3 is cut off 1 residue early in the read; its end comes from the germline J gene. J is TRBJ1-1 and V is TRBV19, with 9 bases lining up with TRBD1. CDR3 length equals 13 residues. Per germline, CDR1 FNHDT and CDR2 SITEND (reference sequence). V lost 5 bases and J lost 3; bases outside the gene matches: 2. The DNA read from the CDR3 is TGTGCCAGCAGGCGACAGGGGGACACAGAAGTCTTC. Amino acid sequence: CASRRQGDTEVF. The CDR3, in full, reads CASRRQGDTEVFF.